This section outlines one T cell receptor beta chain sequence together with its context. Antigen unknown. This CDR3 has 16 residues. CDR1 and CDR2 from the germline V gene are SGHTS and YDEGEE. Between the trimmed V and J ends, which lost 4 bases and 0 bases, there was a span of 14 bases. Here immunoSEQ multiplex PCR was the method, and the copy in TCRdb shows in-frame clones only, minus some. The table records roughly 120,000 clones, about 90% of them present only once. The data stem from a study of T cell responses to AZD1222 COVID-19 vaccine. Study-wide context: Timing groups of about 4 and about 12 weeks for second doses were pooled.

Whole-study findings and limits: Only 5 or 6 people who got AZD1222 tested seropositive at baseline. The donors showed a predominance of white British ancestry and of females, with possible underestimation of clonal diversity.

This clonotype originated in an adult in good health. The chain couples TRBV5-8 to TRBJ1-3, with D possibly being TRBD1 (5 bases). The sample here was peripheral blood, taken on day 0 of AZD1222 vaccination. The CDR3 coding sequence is TGTGCCAGCAGCCCGATTATGGGGGTCTCTGGAAACACCATATATTTT. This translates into CASSPIMGVSGNTIYF.